One and the same sample provided the 32 T cell receptor beta chains below, sequenced in a study of graft-versus-host responses after intestinal transplantation. Libraries were prepared by immunoSEQ multiplex PCR; TCRdb keeps only in-frame clonotypes and omits some of them. Counted here are some 14,000 clones, roughly a third occurring once; the ten biggest clones make up about 2%. Plates contained 200,000 CFSE-labeled responder cells and 200,000 irradiated, violet-dye-labeled stimulator cells. The sequenced sample was alloreactive CD8+ T cells from a mixed lymphocyte reaction culture, obtained before intestinal transplant. Subset of the sample: CFSE-low proliferating T cells sorted from roughly six-day pre-transplant mixed lymphocyte reaction (GvH or HvG direction). Source of these receptors: a human patient who received an intestinal transplant.

This clone was picked up a small number of times. J is TRBJ1-2 and V is TRBV7-9; 7 nucleotides line up with TRBD1. The CDR3 covers 15 residues. J gave up 3 bases and V 2 bases, and 6 bases lay outside the gene matches. The germline V gene encodes CDR1 SEHNR and CDR2 FQNEAQ (reference sequence). CDR3 DNA sequence: TGTGCCAGCAGCTTAAGAGACAGGGAGGACTATGGCTACACCTTC. Translated, it gives CASSLRDREDYGYTF.

V is TRBV7-8 and J is TRBJ2-7; a possible D gene is TRBD2 (7 bases). CDR1 is SGHVS and CDR2 is FQNEAQ in the germline V gene. CDR3 length: 14 residues. Trimming shortened V by 4 bases and J by 6 bases, and 16 bases separated the two germline ends. CDR3 nucleotides: TGTGCCAGCAGCTGGGGGGGGCCAGGGGTCGAGCAGTACTTC. As protein: CASSWGGPGVEQYF.

V usage is TRBV4-3 and J usage is TRBJ1-2; the D gene is possibly TRBD1 (5 bases). The CDR3 extends over 14 amino acids. V was trimmed by 0 bases and J by 5 bases, leaving 10 bases between them. Germline V gene lookup returns CDR1 LGHNA and CDR2 YSLEER. The CDR3 loop reads CASSQDNTGYGYTF. In DNA form, the CDR3 reads TGCGCCAGCAGCCAAGATAATACAGGATATGGCTACACCTTC.

The V call is TRBV15, the J call TRBJ2-5; 14 bases match TRBD2. J gave up 2 bases and V 0 bases, and 14 bases lay outside the gene matches. Per germline, CDR1 LNHNV and CDR2 YYDKDF (reference sequence). CDR3 length: 21 amino acids. CDR3 sequence reads: CATSRERALGLAGGYQETQYF. The CDR3 DNA is TGTGCCACCAGCAGAGAGCGGGCCCTCGGACTAGCGGGGGGATATCAAGAGACCCAGTACTTC.

This clone was seen just once. The chain carries TRBV5-1 and TRBJ2-1; 13 bases line up with TRBD2. Germline V gene lookup returns CDR1 SGHRS and CDR2 YFSETQ. J gave up 12 bases and V 0 bases, and 6 bases lay outside the gene matches. This CDR3 is built from 15 residues. CDR3 in DNA: TGCGCCAGCAGCTTGGAACTAGCGGGGGGGCCGGGGCAGTTCTTC. Translating gives CASSLELAGGPGQFF.

The sample holds a few counts of this clone. The V call is TRBV6-5, the J call TRBJ2-7; 8 bases fit TRBD1. The ends lost 5 bases at V and 3 bases at J; junction bases unmatched: 6. Germline V gene data show CDR1 as MNHEY and CDR2 as SVGAGI. The CDR3 totals 14 residues. The CDR3 DNA is TGTGCCAGCAGTGACCGGGACAGGTTCTACGAGCAGTACTTC. As protein: CASSDRDRFYEQYF.

By share, this clone counts as medium-sized. Other DNA sequences in this sample translate to the same CDR3. The chain carries TRBV4-3 and TRBJ1-1; 8 nucleotides align to TRBD1. Germline values: CDR1 LGHNA, CDR2 YSLEER. CDR3 length equals 15 residues. V was pared by 3 bases and J by 0 bases, with 3 bases of the junction left unmatched. CDR3 region: CASSQGTGLNTEAFF. CDR3 in DNA: TGCGCCAGCAGCCAGGGGACAGGCCTGAACACTGAAGCTTTCTTT.

The table lists this clone with a few counts. The chain has TRBV5-4 and TRBJ2-7; 7 bases agree with TRBD1. CDR1 and CDR2 from the germline V gene are SGHNT and YYREEE (reference sequence). V lost 7 bases to trimming and J lost 0 bases; unmatched junction nucleotides: 1. This CDR3 comprises 12 residues. DNA of the CDR3: TGTGCCAGCCGGGACAGCTCCTACGAGCAGTACTTC. Its translation: CASRDSSYEQYF.

This clone has more than one count but fewer than ten. The chain has TRBV2 and TRBJ2-7, with 9 bases identical to TRBD2. This CDR3 comprises 17 residues. CDR1 and CDR2 from the germline V gene are SNHLY and FYNNEI. V gave up 6 bases and J gave up 2 bases; unmatched junction bases: 14. The DNA for the CDR3 is TGTGCCAGCAGAGGTGGGCCTAGCGGGGTTCAAGCCTACGAGCAGTACTTC. This sequence encodes CASRGGPSGVQAYEQYF.

This clone was observed a few times. This chain links TRBV27 with TRBJ1-1, with D unresolved. Per germline, CDR1 MNHEY and CDR2 SMNVEV (reference sequence). CDR3 length: 14 amino acids. The V and J ends lost 3 bases and 2 bases respectively, with 10 bases between them. The DNA of the CDR3 is TGTGCCAGCAGTTTGGGCAGCTCTAACACTGAAGCTTTCTTT. It translates to CASSLGSSNTEAFF.

This clone came up a few times. V gene TRBV4-3 combines with J gene TRBJ1-5; D might be TRBD1 (6 bases). This CDR3 is 17 amino acids long. Germline V lookup: CDR1 LGHNA, CDR2 YSLEER. V was trimmed by 0 bases and J by 7 bases, leaving 19 bases between them. For the CDR3, the DNA is TGCGCCAGCAGCCAAGATCGGGCGCCGGGACATTCGCAGCCCCAGCATTTT. Its translation is CASSQDRAPGHSQPQHF.

The chain recombines TRBV5-1 with TRBJ1-4; tentatively, D is TRBD1 (5 bases). The CDR3 loop spans 14 amino acids. Germline V gene sequence: CDR1 SGHRS, CDR2 YFSETQ. V was pared by 7 bases and J by 3 bases, with 13 bases between. The CDR3 region has the DNA TGCGCCAGCCCCCGGGGGGGGGCTAATGAAAAACTGTTTTTT. Translated, it gives CASPRGGANEKLFF.

This chain joins TRBV19 and TRBJ1-5, with D possibly matching TRBD1 (5 bases). Germline V gives CDR1 LNHDA, CDR2 SQIVND (reference sequence). V was trimmed by 9 bases and J by 0 bases, leaving 15 bases between them. The CDR3 length is 15 residues. In DNA form, the CDR3 reads TGTGCCAGCGCCCCTCGGGACTATAGCAATCAGCCCCAGCATTTT. It is translated as CASAPRDYSNQPQHF.

This clone was found a few times. The rearrangement joins TRBV27 to TRBJ1-2; possible D gene TRBD1, 5 bases. The V end was cut by 4 bases, the J end by 5 bases, with 17 bases between. Germline CDR1 and CDR2: MNHEY and SMNVEV (reference sequence). The CDR3 spans 15 residues. CDR3 loop: CASSSPGGEGYGYTF. DNA of the CDR3: TGTGCCAGCAGTTCTCCGGGAGGGGAGGGGTATGGCTACACCTTC.

In its sample, this clone was seen a few times. The chain is built from TRBV30 and TRBJ1-3; D remains ambiguous. The CDR3 runs 12 residues. V lost 8 bases to trimming and J lost 2 bases, with 10 bases between them. Germline CDR1 is GTSNPN and CDR2 is SVGIG (reference sequence). CDR3: CAHGVPGNTIYF. The CDR3 DNA sequence: TGTGCCCACGGGGTCCCTGGAAACACCATATATTTT.

This clone was seen a handful of times. The chain employs TRBV7-9 and TRBJ1-1, with D hard to call. The CDR3 extends over 14 amino acids. Trimming took 4 bases from V and 3 from J, leaving 12 bases between them. Germline V CDR1 and CDR2: SEHNR, FQNEAQ (reference sequence). The CDR3 reads CASSSPTGYTEAFF. The CDR3 DNA reads as TGTGCCAGCAGCTCCCCGACGGGATACACTGAAGCTTTCTTT.

This chain links TRBV20-1 with TRBJ2-5; D perhaps matches TRBD1 (6 bases). Germline V gene sequence: CDR1 DFQATT, CDR2 SNEGSKA (reference sequence). The CDR3 has 11 residues. This CDR3 reads CRAGTMETQYF. The CDR3 nucleotides read TGCAGGGCTGGGACAATGGAGACCCAGTACTTC.

This sequence joins TRBV27 and TRBJ2-7, with D maybe TRBD2 (6 bases). Germline values: CDR1 MNHEY, CDR2 SMNVEV (reference sequence). Trimming removed 0 bases from V and 3 bases from J, with 9 bases in between. The CDR3 consists of 14 residues. CDR3 loop: CASSLSRTNYEQYF. For the CDR3, the DNA is TGTGCCAGCAGTTTATCGAGGACTAACTACGAGCAGTACTTC.

V gene TRBV4-3 combines with J gene TRBJ2-3; a weak D match, TRBD2 (6 bases). CDR1 is LGHNA, CDR2 YSLEER, per germline. The V end was cut by 3 bases, the J end by 6 bases, with 13 bases between. This CDR3 region has 14 residues. The CDR3 bases are TGCGCCAGCAGCCAGGAGGGTTCAATCGATACGCAGTATTTT. Translating gives CASSQEGSIDTQYF.

This rearrangement joins TRBV11-2 to TRBJ1-3; D unresolved. Trimming pared 5 bases from V and 1 base from J, leaving 12 bases between. Germline-derived CDR1 and CDR2 are SGHAT and FQNNGV. The length of the CDR3 is 15 residues. The chain's CDR3 is CASSLIAGSGNTIYF. Here the CDR3 DNA reads TGTGCCAGCAGCCTTATTGCGGGATCTGGAAACACCATATATTTT.

A few counts support this clone. The chain uses TRBV2 and TRBJ2-7, with a weak D call TRBD1 (6 bases). Germline values: CDR1 SNHLY, CDR2 FYNNEI. Trimming shortened V by 1 base and J by 2 bases, and 15 bases separated the two germline ends. The CDR3 is 16 amino acids. The CDR3 DNA is TGTGCCAGCAGTGAAGGGGCAGGGGCAGGACCCTACGAGCAGTACTTC. It is translated as CASSEGAGAGPYEQYF.

This clone was counted between two and nine times. V gene TRBV7-5 combines with J gene TRBJ2-7; TRBD2, the D gene given by the table, was not confirmed from the DNA. TRBV7-5 is a documented pseudogene. The CDR3 extends over 21 amino acids. CDR3 in DNA: TGTGTCAGAAGCTTAGCGCTAAACCCCTGGACTAGCGGCGAAATAACCTACGAGCAGTACTTC. Translation gives CVRSLALNPWTSGEITYEQYF.

The gene calls are TRBV5-1 and TRBJ1-2; 8 bases agree with TRBD1. The CDR3 contains 13 residues. The V and J ends lost 4 bases and 3 bases, in that order; junction bases with no gene match: 2. Germline V gene data show CDR1 as SGHRS and CDR2 as YFSETQ. For the CDR3, the DNA is TGCGCCAGCAGCCCGGACAGGGACTATGGCTACACCTTC. Protein sequence: CASSPDRDYGYTF.

The genes are TRBV5-6 and TRBJ1-6; perhaps TRBD1 as D (5 bases). This CDR3 contains 13 residues. CDR1 and CDR2 from the germline V gene are SGHDT and YYEEEE. Trimming removed 5 bases at V and 10 bases at J, with 13 bases between. The CDR3 sequence is CASRPGSGSPLHF. The DNA for the CDR3 is TGTGCCAGCAGGCCAGGGTCAGGCTCACCCCTCCACTTT.

The rearrangement joins TRBV6-5 to TRBJ2-1; TRBD2 matches 8 bases. Germline V gene sequence: CDR1 MNHEY, CDR2 SVGAGI. Trimming cost V 2 bases and J 7 bases; bases outside gene matches: 7. The CDR3 totals 15 residues. CDR3 in amino acids: CASSYLGGANNEQFF. In nucleotides, the CDR3 is TGTGCCAGCAGTTACCTCGGGGGGGCCAATAATGAGCAGTTCTTC.

The chain uses TRBV2 and TRBJ2-5, with 9 bases that match TRBD1. CDR1 and CDR2 from the germline V gene are SNHLY and FYNNEI. With 8 bases clipped from V and 1 base from J, the junction kept 5 bases outside the gene matches. This CDR3 region has 14 residues. The CDR3 region is CASGGQGLQETQYF. CDR3 DNA sequence: TGTGCCAGCGGGGGACAGGGACTCCAAGAGACCCAGTACTTC. The full variable domain, its missing parts supplied by reference TRBV2 and TRBJ2-5, is EPEVTQTPSHQVTQMGQEVILRCVPISNHLYFYWYRQILGQKVEFLVSFYNNEISEKSEIFDDQFSVERPDGSNFTLKIRSTKLEDSAMYFCASGGQGLQETQYFGPGTRLLVL.

The table lists this clone with a few counts. The chain has TRBV30 and TRBJ2-2; weak D call: TRBD2 (6 bases). Germline-derived CDR1 and CDR2 are GTSNPN and SVGIG (reference sequence). V was shortened by 2 bases and J by 7 bases, with 8 bases between the two germline ends. The CDR3 spans 12 residues. DNA for the CDR3: TGTGCCTGGAGTCAGGGAGGCGGGGAGCTGTTTTTT. As protein: CAWSQGGGELFF. Looking up the rest from reference TRBV30 and TRBJ2-2 gives the full variable domain: SQTIHQWPATLVQPVGSPLSLECTVEGTSNPNLYWYRQAAGRGLQLLFYSVGIGQISSEVPQNLSASRPQDRQFILSSKKLLLSDSGFYLCAWSQGGGELFFGEGSRLTVL.

The V and J genes are TRBV5-4 and TRBJ2-1; the match to TRBD2 covers 12 bases. CDR1 and CDR2 (germline): SGHNT, YYREEE (reference sequence). This CDR3 is 20 amino acids long. Losses at the gene ends were 0 bases for V and 6 bases for J; bases not matched to a gene: 16. This chain's CDR3 is CASSLAALAGGGVLFNEQFF. DNA of the CDR3: TGTGCCAGCAGCTTGGCGGCACTAGCGGGGGGTGGCGTATTATTCAATGAGCAGTTCTTC.

The chain links TRBV4-3 to TRBJ2-3, with TRBD2 matching 8 bases. CDR1 and CDR2 from the germline V gene are LGHNA and YSLEER. After removal of 4 bases from V and 2 bases from J, the junction contained 11 bases not matched to a gene. The CDR3 spans 17 residues. CDR3: CASSPRGRGDPTDTQYF. DNA for the CDR3: TGCGCCAGCAGCCCTCGCGGGCGGGGGGATCCCACAGATACGCAGTATTTT.

J is TRBJ1-6 and V is TRBV2, with 8 nucleotides matching TRBD1. Germline values: CDR1 SNHLY, CDR2 FYNNEI. The CDR3 runs to 15 residues. Unmatched junction bases numbered 6, after V lost 6 bases and J lost 5 bases. CDR3 protein: CASRHGTGDNSPLHF. CDR3 nucleotide sequence: TGTGCCAGCAGGCATGGGACAGGCGATAATTCACCCCTCCACTTT.

This clone was seen a handful of times. The DNA for the CDR3 is TGTGCCATCAGTGAGCCAGAAATGATGTCGAACACCGGGGAGCTGTTTTTT. Translation gives CAISEPEMMSNTGELFF. V is TRBV10-3 and J is TRBJ2-2; D uncertain. The germline V gene encodes CDR1 ENHRY and CDR2 SYGVKD. The CDR3 runs to 17 residues. Trimming cost V 2 bases and J 0 bases, with 13 bases left between them.

This clone was counted once. The chain has TRBV4-1 and TRBJ1-1; possible D gene TRBD1, 5 bases. This CDR3 has 17 amino acids. V gave up 0 bases and J gave up 3 bases, with 17 bases separating them. Germline V gene sequence: CDR1 MGHRA, CDR2 YSYEKL. The CDR3 spells CASSQDGTGRADTEAFF. CDR3 nucleotide sequence: TGCGCCAGCAGCCAAGATGGTACGGGCAGGGCCGACACTGAAGCTTTCTTT.